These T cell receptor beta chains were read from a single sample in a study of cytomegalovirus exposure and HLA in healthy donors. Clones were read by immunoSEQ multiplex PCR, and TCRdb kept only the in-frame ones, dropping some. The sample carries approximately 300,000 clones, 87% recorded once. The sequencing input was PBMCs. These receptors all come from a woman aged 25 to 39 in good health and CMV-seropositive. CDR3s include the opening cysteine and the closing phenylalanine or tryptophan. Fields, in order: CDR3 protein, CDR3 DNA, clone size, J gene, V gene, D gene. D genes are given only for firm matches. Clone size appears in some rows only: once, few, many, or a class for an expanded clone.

CDR3 protein: CASSRLAPSYNEQFF
CDR3 DNA: TGTGCCAGCAGCAGACTAGCGCCCTCCTACAATGAGCAGTTCTTC
clone size: .
J gene: TRBJ2-1
V gene: TRBV6-5
D gene: TRBD2

CDR3 protein: CASSSSSGALETQYF
CDR3 DNA: TGTGCCAGCAGTTCGTCGTCAGGGGCGCTAGAGACCCAGTACTTC
clone size: .
J gene: TRBJ2-5
V gene: TRBV28
D gene: .

CDR3 protein: CASSLLQGAFQETQYF
CDR3 DNA: TGTGCCAGCAGCCTACTCCAGGGGGCATTCCAAGAGACCCAGTACTTC
clone size: once
J gene: TRBJ2-5
V gene: TRBV7-6
D gene: TRBD1

CDR3 protein: CSVALGGEGLKRGQYF
CDR3 DNA: TGCAGCGTGGCTTTAGGAGGTGAGGGATTAAAGCGGGGGCAGTACTTC
clone size: .
J gene: TRBJ2-7
V gene: TRBV29-1
D gene: TRBD2

CDR3 protein: CASSEDFPSSYNEQFF
CDR3 DNA: TGTGCCAGCAGTGAAGATTTCCCGAGCTCCTACAATGAGCAGTTCTTC
clone size: .
J gene: TRBJ2-1
V gene: TRBV6-1
D gene: .

CDR3 protein: CASSYRSSGGIGETQYF
CDR3 DNA: TGCGCCAGCAGCTATAGGTCTAGCGGGGGGATAGGAGAGACCCAGTACTTC
clone size: .
J gene: TRBJ2-5
V gene: TRBV5-1
D gene: TRBD2

CDR3 protein: CASSQDLSATEAFF
CDR3 DNA: TGCGCCAGCAGCCAAGATTTATCTGCCACTGAAGCTTTCTTT
clone size: .
J gene: TRBJ1-1
V gene: TRBV4-1
D gene: .

CDR3 protein: CATSKGGGAEAFF
CDR3 DNA: TGTGCCACCAGCAAAGGGGGAGGGGCTGAAGCTTTCTTT
clone size: once
J gene: TRBJ1-1
V gene: TRBV15
D gene: .

CDR3 protein: CASSPTTGYGYTF
CDR3 DNA: TGTGCCAGCAGCCCGACGACCGGCTATGGCTACACCTTC
clone size: .
J gene: TRBJ1-2
V gene: TRBV9
D gene: .

CDR3 protein: CASSRGGTTNTGELFF
CDR3 DNA: TGTGCCAGCAGCAGGGGGGGGACCACGAACACCGGGGAGCTGTTTTTT
clone size: .
J gene: TRBJ2-2
V gene: TRBV6-4
D gene: .

CDR3 protein: CASSIAGVGYEQYF
CDR3 DNA: TGTGCCAGTAGTATTGCGGGGGTGGGATACGAGCAGTACTTC
clone size: .
J gene: TRBJ2-7
V gene: TRBV19
D gene: TRBD2

CDR3 protein: CASSESDRQETQYF
CDR3 DNA: TGTGCCAGCAGTGAATCCGACAGACAAGAGACCCAGTACTTC
clone size: .
J gene: TRBJ2-5
V gene: TRBV6-1
D gene: .

CDR3 protein: CASSYEAEAFF
CDR3 DNA: TGTGCCAGCAGTTACGAGGCTGAAGCTTTCTTT
clone size: once
J gene: TRBJ1-1
V gene: TRBV6-5
D gene: .

CDR3 protein: CASAGVKGANEKLFF
CDR3 DNA: TGTGCCAGCGCGGGGGTTAAAGGGGCTAATGAAAAACTGTTTTTT
clone size: once
J gene: TRBJ1-4
V gene: TRBV28
D gene: .

CDR3 protein: CASSTRQGAYEQYF
CDR3 DNA: TGTGCCAGCAGTACACGACAGGGGGCCTACGAGCAGTACTTC
clone size: .
J gene: TRBJ2-7
V gene: TRBV28
D gene: TRBD1

CDR3 protein: CASSPTSGGGYTQYF
CDR3 DNA: TGTGCCAGCAGCCCCACTAGCGGAGGGGGTTATACGCAGTATTTT
clone size: once
J gene: TRBJ2-3
V gene: TRBV7-2
D gene: TRBD2